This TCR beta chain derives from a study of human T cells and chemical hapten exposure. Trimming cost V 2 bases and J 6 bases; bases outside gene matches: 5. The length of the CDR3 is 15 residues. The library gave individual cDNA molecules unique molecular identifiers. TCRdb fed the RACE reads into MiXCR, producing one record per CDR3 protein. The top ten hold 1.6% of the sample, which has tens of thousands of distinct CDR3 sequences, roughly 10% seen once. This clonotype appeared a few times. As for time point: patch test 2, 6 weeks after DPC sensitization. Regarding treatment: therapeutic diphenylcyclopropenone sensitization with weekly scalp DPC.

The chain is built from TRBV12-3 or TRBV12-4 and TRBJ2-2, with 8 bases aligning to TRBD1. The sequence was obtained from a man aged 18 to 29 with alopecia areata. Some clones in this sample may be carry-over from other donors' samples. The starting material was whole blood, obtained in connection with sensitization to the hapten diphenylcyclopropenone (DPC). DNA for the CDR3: TGTGCCAGCAGTTTACAGGGGGCTCGGGCCGGGGAGCTGTTTTTT. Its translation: CASSLQGARAGELFF.